This record concerns one T cell receptor (beta chain) sequence. Its antigen is undetermined. The data belong to a study of tissue T cells after allogeneic stem cell transplantation. Here immunoSEQ multiplex PCR was the method, and the copy in TCRdb shows in-frame clones only, minus some. Seen here are about 6,700 clones, about three quarters observed once, and the top ten hold more than 14%. Germline loops: CDR1 MNHEY, CDR2 SVGAGI. Trimming took off 2 bases at V and 1 base at J, with 7 bases between the two ends. The CDR3 extends over 14 amino acids. General study points: Few T cell clones were shared across patients, but motif clusters showed tissue-specific shared signatures.

This receptor was obtained from a male patient of 60 years or more with steroid-refractory graft-versus-host disease after an allogeneic stem cell transplant. Some T cells may possibly be graft donor cells. The sequencing used skin, collected at autopsy. The gene calls are TRBV6-5 and TRBJ2-3; D gene uncertain. The CDR3 DNA follows: TGTGCCAGCAGTTACGGGATTGGCACAGATACGCAGTATTTT. This translates into CASSYGIGTDTQYF.